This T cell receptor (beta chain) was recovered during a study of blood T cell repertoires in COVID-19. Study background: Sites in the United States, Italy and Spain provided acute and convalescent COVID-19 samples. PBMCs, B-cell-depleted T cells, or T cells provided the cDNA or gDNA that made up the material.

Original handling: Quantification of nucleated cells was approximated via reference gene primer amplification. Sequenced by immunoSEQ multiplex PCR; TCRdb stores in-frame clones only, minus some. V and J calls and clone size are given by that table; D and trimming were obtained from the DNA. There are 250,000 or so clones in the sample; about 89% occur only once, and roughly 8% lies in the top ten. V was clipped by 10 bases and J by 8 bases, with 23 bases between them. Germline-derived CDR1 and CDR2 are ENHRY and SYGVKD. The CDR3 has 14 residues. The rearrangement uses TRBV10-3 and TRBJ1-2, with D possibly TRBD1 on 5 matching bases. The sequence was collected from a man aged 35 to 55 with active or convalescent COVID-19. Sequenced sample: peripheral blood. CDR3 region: CATDGRVGTQGYTF. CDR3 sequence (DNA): TGTGCCACCGATGGCAGGGTAGGGACTCAAGGCTACACCTTC.